The clone carrying this T cell receptor beta chain was found a few times. Its antigen remains unknown. Trimming left V 5 bases short and J 6 bases short, with 14 bases between. Germline V CDR1 and CDR2: SGHDN, FVKESK. This CDR3 comprises 13 residues. Clones were sequenced by immunoSEQ multiplex PCR, and TCRdb holds only the in-frame ones, with some missing. There are roughly 25,000 clones in the sample; around 76% occur only once, and 14% lies in the top ten. The data were taken from a study of OX40 agonist ivuxolimab in advanced cancers. Study-wide results and limits: In CD8+ T cells, expanded clones were on average more numerous than in CD4+.

The clonotype originates from an adult with an advanced solid tumor such as melanoma, head and neck, liver or kidney cancer. The chain combines TRBV14 with TRBJ2-7, with a weak D call TRBD2 (5 bases). Sequences were derived from CD4+ or CD8+ T cells sorted from blood, sampled in a trial of the OX40 agonist ivuxolimab. The CDR3 bases are TGTGCCAGCAGCTTGGTGAGGGTAAGCGAGCAGTACTTC. Translated, it gives CASSLVRVSEQYF.